This TCR beta chain was identified in a study of T cells in localized non-small cell lung cancer. A word on this clone: No antigen is known for it.

TCRdb keeps only in-frame clones here, not all; method: immunoSEQ multiplex PCR. The table lists 50,000 to 70,000 clones, approximately 93% of them singletons. Findings and limits, study-wide: Compared with tumor, uninvolved adjacent lung displayed greater T cell clonality, ranking highest overall.

There are 15 residues in the CDR3. V was trimmed by 6 bases and J by 0 bases, leaving 13 bases between them. CDR1 is SGDLS and CDR2 is YYNGEE in the germline V gene. The receptor was derived from a man aged 35 to 69 with stage I lung adenocarcinoma. Specimen: peripheral blood, collected before any cancer treatment. The genes are TRBV9 and TRBJ1-5, with D maybe TRBD1 (5 bases). CDR3 sequence reads: CASNRDGDSNQPQHF. DNA of the CDR3: TGTGCCAGCAACCGGGACGGAGATAGCAATCAGCCCCAGCATTTT.